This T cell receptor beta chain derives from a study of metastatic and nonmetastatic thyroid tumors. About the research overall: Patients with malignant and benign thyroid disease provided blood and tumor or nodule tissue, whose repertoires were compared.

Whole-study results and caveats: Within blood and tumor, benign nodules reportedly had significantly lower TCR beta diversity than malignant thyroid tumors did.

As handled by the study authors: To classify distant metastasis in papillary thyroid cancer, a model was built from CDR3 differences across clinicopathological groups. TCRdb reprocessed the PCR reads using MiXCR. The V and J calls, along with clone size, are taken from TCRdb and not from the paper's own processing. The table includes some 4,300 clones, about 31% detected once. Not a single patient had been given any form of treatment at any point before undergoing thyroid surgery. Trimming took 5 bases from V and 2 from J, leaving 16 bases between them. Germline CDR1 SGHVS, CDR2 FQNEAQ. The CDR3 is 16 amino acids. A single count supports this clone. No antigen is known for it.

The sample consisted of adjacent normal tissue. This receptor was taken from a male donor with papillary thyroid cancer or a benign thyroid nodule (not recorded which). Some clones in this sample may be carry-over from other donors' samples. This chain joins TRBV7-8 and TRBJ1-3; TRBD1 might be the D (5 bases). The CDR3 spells CASSQRDFSPGNTIYF. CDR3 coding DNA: TGTGCCAGCAGCCAACGGGACTTCAGCCCTGGAAACACCATATATTTT.